This entry describes one T cell receptor beta chain. What it recognizes is unknown. This sample was taken from a study of cytomegalovirus exposure and HLA in healthy donors. Regarding the study as a whole: Immune exposure information comprised only CMV serostatus.

The PCR contained 60 Vbeta and 13 Jbeta primers. Produced via immunoSEQ multiplex PCR; TCRdb's table is partial and in-frame only. In the table there are 150,000 or so clones, around 75% of which are singletons. Germline V gene lookup returns CDR1 SGHRS and CDR2 YFSETQ. CDR3 length equals 16 residues. Trimming removed 3 bases at V and 1 base at J, with 14 bases between. The sequence was collected from a woman between 18 and 30 years old in good health and CMV-seronegative. The chain recombines TRBV5-1 with TRBJ2-1; the D gene is possibly TRBD1 (6 bases). The sample comprised PBMCs. This CDR3 is CASSSQGRLSYNEQFF. In DNA form, the CDR3 reads TGCGCCAGCAGCTCTCAGGGGCGCCTTTCCTACAATGAGCAGTTCTTC.